Shown below are 21 T cell receptor beta chains from a single sample sequenced in a study of metastatic and nonmetastatic thyroid tumors. Patients had received no treatment of any kind before thyroid surgery. TCRdb re-analyzed the PCR reads using MiXCR. The sample includes about 30,000 clones, 3.5% to 4.5% of them seen just once. The sequenced sample was blood. These receptors all stem from a female donor with papillary thyroid cancer or a benign thyroid nodule (not recorded which). Some clones in this sample may be carry-over from other donors' samples.

This clone was found a few times. The chain couples TRBV2 to TRBJ1-2; possibly TRBD1 for D (6 bases). Trimming left V 5 bases short and J 9 bases short, with 16 bases between. The CDR3 has 13 amino acids. Per the germline V gene, CDR1 is SNHLY and CDR2 is FYNNEI. For the CDR3, the DNA is TGTGCCAGCAGTCCTACAGGGCGCGGGTGCTACACCTTC. This translates into CASSPTGRGCYTF.

This clone showed up many times. CDR3 nucleotides: TGTGCCAGCAGCTTGCTTAGGGTGGGGAGAGACAATGAGCAGTTCTTC. This encodes CASSLLRVGRDNEQFF. The chain employs TRBV5-5 and TRBJ2-1; the D gene is possibly TRBD2 (5 bases). V lost 1 base to trimming and J lost 5 bases, with 16 bases between them. Germline assignment: CDR1 SGHKS and CDR2 YYEKEE (reference sequence). The CDR3 contains 16 residues.

This clone was observed at least ten times. This chain uses TRBV2 with TRBJ1-1; 12 bases fit TRBD1. Per germline, CDR1 SNHLY and CDR2 FYNNEI. This CDR3 has 15 amino acids. V shed 7 bases, J shed 0 bases, and the junction held 3 bases outside the gene matches. The CDR3 spells CASKGTGGMNTEAFF. The CDR3 coding sequence is TGTGCCAGCAAAGGGACAGGGGGCATGAACACTGAAGCTTTCTTT.

The chain has TRBV28 and TRBJ2-2; TRBD1 is a possible D gene (6 bases). The germline CDR1 and CDR2 sequences are MDHEN and SYDVKM. The CDR3 is 15 residues long. The V end lost 5 bases, the J end lost 2 bases, and 12 bases lay between the germline ends. The CDR3 nucleotides are TGTGCCAGCAGTCCCCTGACAGGAAACACCGGGGAGCTGTTTTTT. Residues: CASSPLTGNTGELFF.

This clone is categorized as medium-sized. V is TRBV20-1 and J is TRBJ2-6; 12 nucleotides align to TRBD1. The CDR3 has 19 residues. V shed 0 bases, J shed 0 bases, and the junction held 6 bases outside the gene matches. From germline, CDR1 is DFQATT and CDR2 SNEGSKA (reference sequence). This chain's CDR3 is CSARDRGTGGLSGANVLTF. The CDR3 nucleotides are TGCAGTGCTAGAGATCGGGGGACAGGGGGCCTCTCTGGGGCCAACGTCCTGACTTTC.

This clone was seen many times. The rearrangement joins TRBV5-6 to TRBJ2-7; D gene ambiguous. The CDR3 runs 13 residues. Trimming pared 3 bases from V and 3 bases from J, leaving 10 bases between. The germline V gene encodes CDR1 SGHDT and CDR2 YYEEEE. CDR3 amino acids: CASSYSVGYEQYF. In DNA form, the CDR3 reads TGTGCCAGCAGCTATTCAGTCGGCTACGAGCAGTACTTC.

A few counts support this clone. The junction departs from the called germline gene at one end, perhaps through a read error. The V gene is TRBV7-2, the J gene TRBJ2-3; 10 bases map to TRBD2. CDR1 SGHTA and CDR2 FQGNSA come from the germline V gene. The CDR3 contains 16 residues. The CDR3 reads CVSSARLAGMADTQYF. The CDR3 DNA sequence: TGTGTCAGCAGCGCTAGACTAGCGGGCATGGCGGATACGCAGTATTTT.

The V and J genes are TRBV6-2 or TRBV6-3 and TRBJ1-1, with D unresolved. CDR1 MNHEY and CDR2 SVGEGT come from the germline V gene. The V and J ends lost 2 bases and 1 base respectively, with 14 bases between them. The CDR3 covers 16 residues. The CDR3 here is CASSYEVGQKNTEAFF. The CDR3 nucleotides read TGTGCCAGCAGTTACGAGGTGGGCCAGAAGAACACTGAAGCTTTCTTT.

This clone showed up just a few times. The CDR3 DNA follows: TGTGCCAGCAGCTTAGGGACTAGCGGGAGCGAGCAGTACTTC. Translating gives CASSLGTSGSEQYF. V gene TRBV7-2 combines with J gene TRBJ2-7; 13 bases fit TRBD2. CDR1 SGHTA and CDR2 FQGNSA come from the germline V gene. The CDR3 sequence is 14 residues long. V shed 1 base and J 6 bases; nucleotides not matched to a gene: 0.

The V call is TRBV10-2, the J call TRBJ2-1, with D tentatively TRBD2 (6 bases). CDR1 and CDR2 from the germline V gene are WSHSY and SAAADI. CDR3 length equals 15 residues. Trimming pared 3 bases from V and 8 bases from J, leaving 17 bases between. The DNA of the CDR3 is TGCGCCAGCAGTGATGACGGGAGCTATGGCGATGAGCAGTTCTTC. It translates to CASSDDGSYGDEQFF.

The J gene is TRBJ1-4, the V gene TRBV28; D perhaps matches TRBD1 (5 bases). This CDR3 comprises 17 residues. V lost 2 bases and J 0 bases, leaving 13 bases between the germline ends. Per germline, CDR1 MDHEN and CDR2 SYDVKM. DNA of the CDR3: TGTGCCAGCAGTTTAGTTGGGGCACCTGCAACTAATGAAAAACTGTTTTTT. Translation gives CASSLVGAPATNEKLFF.

The sample holds a few counts of this clone. V and J are TRBV6-1 and TRBJ2-1; D is ambiguous. CDR1 MNHNS and CDR2 SASEGT come from the germline V gene. V shed 5 bases and J shed 0 bases, with 20 bases lying between them. The CDR3 has 18 residues. CDR3 sequence (DNA): TGTGCCAGCAGTCCAGCCCCAGTACAGATTCGCTCCTACAATGAGCAGTTCTTC. This codes for CASSPAPVQIRSYNEQFF.

The chain has TRBV4-1 and TRBJ2-7; D might be TRBD1 (6 bases). V lost 1 base and J lost 3, with 10 bases in between. Germline values: CDR1 MGHRA, CDR2 YSYEKL. The CDR3 is made up of 14 amino acids. The CDR3: CASSQGRGGYEQYF. CDR3 DNA: TGCGCCAGCAGCCAAGGGAGAGGGGGCTACGAGCAGTACTTC.

This clone was counted many times. The CDR3 region is CASSARGGRELEQFF. Here the CDR3 DNA reads TGTGCCAGCAGCGCCCGTGGCGGGAGAGAACTTGAGCAGTTCTTC. The chain uses TRBV9 and TRBJ2-1; the match to TRBD2 covers 7 bases. This CDR3 is built from 15 residues. Germline CDR1 reads SGDLS; CDR2 reads YYNGEE. The ends lost 3 bases at V and 9 bases at J; junction bases unmatched: 12.

A note on this clone: A much bigger clone sits one base away, suggesting this may be a read error. Other nucleotide sequences in the sample specify the same CDR3. The chain uses TRBV7-9 and TRBJ2-5; the match to TRBD2 covers 7 bases. This CDR3 spans 15 amino acids. CDR1 is SEHNR and CDR2 is FQNEAQ in the germline V gene (reference sequence). CDR3 DNA: TGCGCCAGCAGTTGGGCGGGAGTGGGCCAAGAGACCCAGTACTTC. Translating it yields CASSWAGVGQETQYF.

This clone was picked up many times. The V call is TRBV19, the J call TRBJ1-2; weak D call: TRBD1 (6 bases). CDR3 length: 14 residues. Germline V lookup: CDR1 LNHDA, CDR2 SQIVND (reference sequence). V was clipped by 0 bases and J by 5 bases, with 10 bases between them. The CDR3 region has the DNA TGTGCCAGTAGTATAGAGCGGGGGCCTTATGGCTACACCTTC. Its protein product is CASSIERGPYGYTF.

This clone has ten or more counts. The genes are TRBV18 and TRBJ2-7; TRBD1 is a possible D gene (5 bases). Germline CDR1 is KGHSH and CDR2 is LQKENI. The CDR3 contains 14 residues. V dropped 0 bases and J dropped 3 bases, with 9 bases sitting between them. The CDR3 spells CASSPPGRNYEQYF. The CDR3, as DNA: TGTGCCAGCTCACCACCGGGGCGAAACTACGAGCAGTACTTC.

About this clone: Relative to the germline gene, one junction end is altered; a read error may explain this. The chain joins TRBV6-5 to TRBJ1-2, with D maybe TRBD1 (5 bases). Germline values: CDR1 MNHEY, CDR2 SVGAGI. The CDR3 has 14 amino acids. This CDR3 is CACSDLARVYGYTF. DNA of the CDR3: TGTGCCTGCAGTGATCTTGCCAGGGTTTATGGCTACACATTC.

This clone has a count of ten or more. The V gene is TRBV28, the J gene TRBJ2-5; TRBD2 agrees at 8 bases. Germline assignment: CDR1 MDHEN and CDR2 SYDVKM. The CDR3 extends over 13 amino acids. V trimming: 4 bases; J trimming: 4 bases; junction bases outside the gene matches: 2. This chain's CDR3 is CASSSSGRETQYF. The CDR3, as DNA: TGTGCCAGCAGTTCCAGCGGGAGAGAGACCCAGTACTTC.

This clone is categorized as medium-sized (0.01 to 0.1%). The rearrangement links TRBV2 to TRBJ1-6; D call uncertain. The V and J ends lost 3 bases and 7 bases respectively, with 7 bases between them. This CDR3 has 13 amino acids. Germline CDR1 and CDR2: SNHLY and FYNNEI. The CDR3 DNA is TGTGCCAGCAGTGAGAATTTGAATTCACCCCTCCACTTT. Translated: CASSENLNSPLHF.

The rearrangement links TRBV28 to TRBJ2-1; D is unclear. The V and J ends lost 4 bases and 3 bases respectively, with 22 bases between them. This CDR3 spans 18 amino acids. Germline V lookup: CDR1 MDHEN, CDR2 SYDVKM. CDR3 bases: TGTGCCAGCAGTTATCGGTCCTTTACATGGTTGATCTACAATGAGCAGTTCTTC. Translated, it gives CASSYRSFTWLIYNEQFF.